This T cell receptor beta chain originates from a study of T cells in localized non-small cell lung cancer. Study-wide results and caveats: Sequencing covered just one tumor region, so heterogeneity cannot be ruled out. Median around 62 top-100 tumor clones were shared with paired adjacent lung. Among blood samples, higher T cell density accompanied longer overall survival. Adjacent uninvolved lung tissue had the highest T cell clonality, exceeding tumor.

Libraries were prepared by immunoSEQ multiplex PCR; TCRdb keeps only in-frame clonotypes and omits some of them. The data show tens of thousands of clones, around 86% seen once. As to this clone: As yet, its antigen is unknown.

The sequences come from peripheral blood, collected before any cancer treatment. The TCR was taken from a woman aged 40 to 75 with stage I lung adenocarcinoma.

The CDR3 sequence is CASSPPQGPIGNTIYF. The CDR3 bases are TGTGCCAGCTCACCTCCGCAGGGGCCCATTGGAAACACCATATATTTT. V gene TRBV18 combines with J gene TRBJ1-3, with TRBD1 as a possible D gene (6 bases). Germline CDR1 is KGHSH and CDR2 is LQKENI. V lost 3 bases and J 3 bases, leaving 15 bases between the germline ends. The CDR3 loop spans 16 amino acids.